The clone carrying this T cell receptor beta chain has ten or more counts. What it binds is unknown. The source of the sample is a study of T-cell reconstitution after alpha-beta-depleted transplantation in children. The study, taken as a whole, reports: Several hundred rapidly expanded clones from non-depleted graft cells reportedly supplied alpha-beta T cells about two months post-transplant. Elevated TCRbeta diversity at day 60 was traced, in some patients, to surviving recipient T cells and thymic progenitors. By one year post-transplant, T-cell counts and diversity largely arose from T cells that were newly produced.

Germline assignment: CDR1 SGDLS and CDR2 YYNGEE. The ends lost 3 bases at V and 2 bases at J; junction bases unmatched: 11. The CDR3 is 16 amino acids. This sample's TCRbeta library carried unique molecular identifier barcodes. TCRdb analysed the PCR reads with MiXCR anew, one entry per CDR3 protein. The table has fewer than 350,000 distinct CDR3 sequences, roughly 7.8% seen once. The sequenced sample was peripheral blood, obtained 360 days after TCRalphabeta/CD19-depleted stem cell transplant. The J gene is TRBJ2-7, the V gene TRBV9, with 7 bases fitting TRBD1. The source is a female patient aged 2 to 10 who had a stem cell transplant for Fanconi anemia, so the T cells may come from the graft donor. The CDR3 region is CASSDPKGQFTYEQYF. CDR3 sequence (DNA): TGTGCCAGCAGCGACCCCAAGGGACAGTTCACCTACGAGCAGTACTTC.